This section outlines one T cell receptor (beta chain) sequence together with its context. Its antigen is as yet unknown. CDR1 and CDR2 from the germline V gene are SGDLS and YYNGEE. This CDR3 spans 17 amino acids. V lost 4 bases to trimming and J lost 4 bases; unmatched junction nucleotides: 11. The sample belongs to a study of cytotoxic CD8 clonotypes in ibrutinib-treated CLL. Findings and caveats of the study: Baseline-level clonality went beyond age-matched healthy donors and moved in step with circulating CD8+ T-cell counts. Samples were collected at differing times from sustained-remission and progressing patients.

Target depth was 1 in 200,000 to 1 in 1 million T cells, about 10x per clonotype. Sequencing was performed with immunoSEQ multiplex PCR; in TCRdb, only in-frame clones are kept and a portion is missing. The sample has some 120,000 clones; about 50% are singletons. The sample was PBMCs, taken after 24 months of ibrutinib treatment. This sequence originates from a human donor with chronic lymphocytic leukemia. The V call is TRBV9, the J call TRBJ2-1; 10 bases are a match to TRBD2. The CDR3 spells CASSPRLAGGTYNEQFF. The CDR3 bases are TGTGCCAGCAGCCCTCGGTTAGCGGGGGGCACATACAATGAGCAGTTCTTC.